This T cell receptor beta chain was recovered during a study of OX40 agonist ivuxolimab in advanced cancers. Between the trimmed V and J ends, which lost 1 base and 0 bases, there was a span of 12 bases. This CDR3 comprises 16 residues. Germline assignment: CDR1 MGHRA and CDR2 YSYEKL. The data were produced by immunoSEQ multiplex PCR, yet TCRdb's version contains in-frame clones alone and is incomplete. The sample yields roughly 11,000 clones, about three quarters seen once. This TCR was sampled from an adult with an advanced solid tumor such as melanoma, head and neck, liver or kidney cancer. The material was CD4+ or CD8+ T cells sorted from blood, obtained in a trial of the OX40 agonist ivuxolimab. V and J are TRBV4-1 and TRBJ1-1; D gene uncertain. CDR3 sequence (DNA): TGCGCCAGCAGCCAAGGCCCTCACGGGGTGAACACTGAAGCTTTCTTT. It encodes CASSQGPHGVNTEAFF.